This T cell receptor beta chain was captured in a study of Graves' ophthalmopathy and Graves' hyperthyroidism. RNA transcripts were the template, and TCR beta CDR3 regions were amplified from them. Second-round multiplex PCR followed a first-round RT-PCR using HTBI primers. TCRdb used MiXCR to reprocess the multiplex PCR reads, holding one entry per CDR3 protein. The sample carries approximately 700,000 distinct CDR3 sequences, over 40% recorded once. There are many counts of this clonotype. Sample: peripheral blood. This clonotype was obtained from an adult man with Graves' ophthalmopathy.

The CDR3 region has the DNA TGTGCCAGCAGCAGCCCGGGACAGCCAGGGACCCAGTACTTC. As protein: CASSSPGQPGTQYF. The chain is built from TRBV5-6 and TRBJ2-5; the match to TRBD1 covers 7 bases. V dropped 4 bases and J dropped 7; count of bases not matched to a gene: 10. Germline-derived CDR1 and CDR2 are SGHDT and YYEEEE. CDR3 length: 14 amino acids.